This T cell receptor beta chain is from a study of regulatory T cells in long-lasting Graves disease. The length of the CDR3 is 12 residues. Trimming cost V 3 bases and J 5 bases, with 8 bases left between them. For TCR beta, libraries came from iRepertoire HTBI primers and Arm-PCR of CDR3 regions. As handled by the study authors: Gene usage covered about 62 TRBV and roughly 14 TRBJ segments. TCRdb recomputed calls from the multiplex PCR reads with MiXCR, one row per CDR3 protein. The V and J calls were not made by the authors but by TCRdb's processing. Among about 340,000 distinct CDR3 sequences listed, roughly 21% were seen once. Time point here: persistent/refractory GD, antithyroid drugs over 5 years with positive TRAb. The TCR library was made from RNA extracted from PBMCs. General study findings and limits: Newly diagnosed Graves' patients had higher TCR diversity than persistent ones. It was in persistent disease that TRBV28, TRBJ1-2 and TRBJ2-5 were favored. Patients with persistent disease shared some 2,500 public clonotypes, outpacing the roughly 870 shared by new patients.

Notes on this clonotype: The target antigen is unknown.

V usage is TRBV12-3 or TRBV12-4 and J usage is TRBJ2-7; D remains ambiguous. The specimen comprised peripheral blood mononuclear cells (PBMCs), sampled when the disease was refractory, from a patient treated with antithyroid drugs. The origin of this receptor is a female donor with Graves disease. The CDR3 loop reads CASSFIGNEQYF. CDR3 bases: TGTGCCAGCAGTTTCATAGGAAACGAGCAGTACTTC.